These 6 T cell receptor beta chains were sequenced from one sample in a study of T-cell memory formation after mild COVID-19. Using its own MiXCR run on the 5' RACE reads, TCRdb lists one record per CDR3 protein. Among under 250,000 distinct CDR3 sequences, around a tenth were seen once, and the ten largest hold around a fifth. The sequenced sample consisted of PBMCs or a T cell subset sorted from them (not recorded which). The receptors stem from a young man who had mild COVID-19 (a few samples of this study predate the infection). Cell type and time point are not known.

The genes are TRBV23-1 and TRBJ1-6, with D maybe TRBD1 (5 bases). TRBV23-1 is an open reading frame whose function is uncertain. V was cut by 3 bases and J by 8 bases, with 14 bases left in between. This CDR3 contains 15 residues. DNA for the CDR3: TGCGCCAGCAGTCACGCAAGGGGAACAGATTCACCCCTCCACTTT. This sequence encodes CASSHARGTDSPLHF.

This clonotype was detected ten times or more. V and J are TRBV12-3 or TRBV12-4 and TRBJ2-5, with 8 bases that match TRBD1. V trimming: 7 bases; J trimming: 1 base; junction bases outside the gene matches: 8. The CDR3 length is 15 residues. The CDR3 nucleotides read TGTGCCAGCACCAAGACAGGGGAGGTCCAAGAGACCCAGTACTTC. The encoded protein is CASTKTGEVQETQYF.

CDR3 sequence reads: CASSLGRGASYNEQFF. The CDR3 nucleotides are TGTGCCAGCAGCTTGGGGAGGGGGGCCTCCTACAATGAGCAGTTCTTC. The chain employs TRBV5-5 and TRBJ2-1; D is tentatively TRBD1 or TRBD2 (6 bases each). Trimming shortened V by 0 bases and J by 0 bases, and 10 bases separated the two germline ends. Germline V gives CDR1 SGHKS, CDR2 YYEKEE (reference sequence). The CDR3 contains 16 residues.

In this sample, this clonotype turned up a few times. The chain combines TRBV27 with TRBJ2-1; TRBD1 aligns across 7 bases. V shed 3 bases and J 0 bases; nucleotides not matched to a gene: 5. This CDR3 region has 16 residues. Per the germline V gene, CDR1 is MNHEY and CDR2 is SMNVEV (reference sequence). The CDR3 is CASSLGSGGSYNEQFF. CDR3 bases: TGTGCCAGCAGTTTGGGGTCAGGGGGCTCCTACAATGAGCAGTTCTTC.

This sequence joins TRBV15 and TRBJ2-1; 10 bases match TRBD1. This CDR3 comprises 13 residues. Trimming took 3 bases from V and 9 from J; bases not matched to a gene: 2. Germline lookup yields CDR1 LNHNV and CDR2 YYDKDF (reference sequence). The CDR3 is CATSSRDRGEQFF. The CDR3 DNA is TGTGCCACCAGCAGCCGGGACAGGGGTGAGCAGTTCTTC.

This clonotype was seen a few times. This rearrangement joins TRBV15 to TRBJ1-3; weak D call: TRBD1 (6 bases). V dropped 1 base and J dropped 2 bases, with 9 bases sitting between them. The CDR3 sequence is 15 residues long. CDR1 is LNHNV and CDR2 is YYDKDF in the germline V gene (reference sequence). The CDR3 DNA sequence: TGTGCCACCAGCAGAGTCGGGGGCGCTGGAAACACCATATATTTT. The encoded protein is CATSRVGGAGNTIYF.